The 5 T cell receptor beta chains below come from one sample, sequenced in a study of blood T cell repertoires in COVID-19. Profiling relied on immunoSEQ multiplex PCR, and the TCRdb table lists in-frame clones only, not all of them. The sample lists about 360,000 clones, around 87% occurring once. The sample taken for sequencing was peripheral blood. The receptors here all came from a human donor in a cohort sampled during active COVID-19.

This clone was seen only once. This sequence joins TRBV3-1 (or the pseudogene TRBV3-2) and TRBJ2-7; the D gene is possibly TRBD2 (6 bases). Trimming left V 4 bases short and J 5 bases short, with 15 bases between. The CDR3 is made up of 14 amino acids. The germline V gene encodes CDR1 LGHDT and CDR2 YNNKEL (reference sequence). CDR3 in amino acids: CASSPKAWGDEQYF. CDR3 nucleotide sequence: TGTGCCAGCAGCCCGAAGGCCTGGGGGGACGAGCAGTACTTC.

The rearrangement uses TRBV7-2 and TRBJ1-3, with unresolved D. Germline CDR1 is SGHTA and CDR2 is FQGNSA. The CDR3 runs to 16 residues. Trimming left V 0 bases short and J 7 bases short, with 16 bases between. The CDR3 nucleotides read TGTGCCAGCAGCTTAGCTCCGGATAGAGGATTCAACACCATATATTTT. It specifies CASSLAPDRGFNTIYF.

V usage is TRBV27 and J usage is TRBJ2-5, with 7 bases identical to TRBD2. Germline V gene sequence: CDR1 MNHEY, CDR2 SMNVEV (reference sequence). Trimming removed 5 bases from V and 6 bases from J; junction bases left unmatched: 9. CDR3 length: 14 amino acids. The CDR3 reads CASSREAGAKTQYF. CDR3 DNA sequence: TGTGCCAGCAGTAGAGAGGCGGGAGCCAAGACCCAGTACTTC.

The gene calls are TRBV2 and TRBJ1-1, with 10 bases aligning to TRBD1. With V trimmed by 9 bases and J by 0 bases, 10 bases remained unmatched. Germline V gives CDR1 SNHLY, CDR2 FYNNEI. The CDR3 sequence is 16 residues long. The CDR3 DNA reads TGTGCCAGGGAAGGACAGGGGGGGGGAATGAACACTGAAGCTTTCTTT. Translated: CAREGQGGGMNTEAFF.

CDR3 sequence (DNA): TGTGCCAGCAGTTCCTTCACAGATACGCAGTATTTT. This translates into CASSSFTDTQYF. The rearrangement links TRBV6-6 to TRBJ2-3; D gene uncertain. Germline CDR1 and CDR2: MNHNY and SVGAGI (reference sequence). The CDR3 spans 12 residues. Trimming stripped 4 bases from V and 2 bases from J, with 4 bases between.